This TCR beta chain was captured in a study of T-cell reconstitution after alpha-beta-depleted transplantation in children. The table lists this clonotype with a few counts. Unique molecular identifiers were incorporated when the TCRbeta library was constructed. Using its own MiXCR run on the PCR reads, TCRdb lists one record per CDR3 protein. Among over 200,000 distinct CDR3 sequences, 8.5% to 10% were seen once, and the ten largest hold over 5.5%. The V end lost 3 bases, the J end lost 9 bases, and 18 bases lay between the germline ends. This CDR3 has 16 residues. Per germline, CDR1 SEHNR and CDR2 FQNEAQ (reference sequence).

The TCR comes from a human donor who donated a stem cell graft to a child with acute lymphoblastic leukemia. Sequenced here: PBMCs from the stem cell graft donor, sampled from the stem cell graft. The V call is TRBV7-9, the J call TRBJ1-6; D is uncertain. The CDR3 bases are TGTGCCAGCAGCTTCCGGGCGACAAGTATAGGTTCACCCCTCCACTTT. The encoded protein is CASSFRATSIGSPLHF.